The TCR beta chain under discussion was sequenced for a study of regulatory T cells in long-lasting Graves disease. This clonotype was detected many times. Sequencing libraries for TCR beta were prepared with iRepertoire HTBI primers and Arm-PCR of CDR3 regions. MiXCR, run by TCRdb on the multiplex PCR reads, gives a single entry per CDR3 protein. In the table there are some 340,000 distinct CDR3 sequences, approximately 12% of which are singletons. Germline trimming cut 1 base from V and 5 bases from J; bases unmatched to any gene: 5. This CDR3 comprises 15 residues. The V gene's germline CDR1 is SGHVS and CDR2 FQNEAQ. Time point given: newly diagnosed GD, antithyroid drugs for less than 3 months. RNA isolated from PBMCs was used to make the TCR library. The same sample was also used in a study of T cells in Graves' hyperthyroidism and ophthalmopathy.

This rearrangement joins TRBV7-8 to TRBJ1-1, with 9 positions matching TRBD1. The material was peripheral blood mononuclear cells (PBMCs), obtained at new diagnosis, from a patient treated with antithyroid drugs. The receptor was derived from a woman younger than 30 with Graves disease. For the CDR3, the DNA is TGTGCCAGCAGCTTAGAAACAGGGGGCTGGACTGAAGCTTTCTTT. This translates into CASSLETGGWTEAFF.